Listed here are 24 T cell receptor beta chains from one sample, sequenced in a study of blood T cell repertoires in COVID-19 (TCRdb year 2020). The library was generated by the immunoSEQ multiplex PCR assay. Held by TCRdb, this immuneACCESS table contains in-frame sequences only and omits some clones. Under half of the omission traces to an unresolved V gene where checked; the cause of the rest is unknown. The sample table holds about 220,000 clones, of which over 80% were seen once. Roughly 4.9% of the sample belongs to the ten largest clones. The source material was peripheral blood. These receptors originate from a human donor in a cohort sampled during active COVID-19.

This chain connects TRBV27 to TRBJ2-7, with D possibly matching TRBD1 (6 bases). Trimming cost V 4 bases and J 0 bases, with 13 bases left between them. CDR1 and CDR2 from the germline V gene are MNHEY and SMNVEV (reference sequence). The CDR3 loop spans 15 amino acids. The CDR3 here is CASSSGQPSSYEQYF. CDR3 nucleotides: TGTGCCAGCAGTTCAGGACAGCCGAGCTCCTACGAGCAGTACTTC.

V usage is TRBV27 and J usage is TRBJ2-1, with 8 bases fitting TRBD2. The CDR3 is 15 residues long. The trim removed 5 bases at V and 8 bases at J, leaving 11 bases unmatched. The germline V gene has CDR1 MNHEY and CDR2 SMNVEV (reference sequence). The CDR3 loop is CASSRPGTSSDEQFF. CDR3 nucleotides: TGTGCCAGCAGTCGGCCCGGGACTAGTAGCGATGAGCAGTTCTTC.

This sequence joins TRBV24-1 and TRBJ1-2; D is possibly TRBD1 (5 bases). CDR1 KGHDR and CDR2 SFDVKD come from the germline V gene. The CDR3 is 15 amino acids. V was trimmed by 4 bases and J by 8 bases, leaving 19 bases between them. The CDR3 sequence is CATSDPRQRPSGYTF. As DNA, the CDR3 is TGTGCCACCAGTGACCCCCGACAGCGCCCCTCAGGCTACACCTTC.

CDR3 loop: CASTKDRGRYEQYF. The CDR3 region has the DNA TGTGCCAGCACCAAGGACAGGGGGCGGTACGAGCAGTACTTC. V usage is TRBV6-6 and J usage is TRBJ2-7; TRBD1 matches 11 bases. This CDR3 contains 14 residues. CDR1 is MNHNY, CDR2 SVGAGI, per germline (reference sequence). The J segment lost 4 bases and the V segment lost 7 bases, leaving 6 bases of the junction unmatched.

This clone was detected once. The V call is TRBV6-6, the J call TRBJ1-2, with D perhaps TRBD1 (6 bases). Germline CDR1 is MNHNY and CDR2 is SVGAGI (reference sequence). This CDR3 is built from 13 residues. Trimming removed 6 bases from V and 5 bases from J, with 13 bases in between. This CDR3 is CASSTRGFYGYTF. CDR3 nucleotides: TGTGCCAGCAGCACCAGGGGTTTTTATGGCTACACCTTC.

CDR3 amino acids: CASSPGQGALNTEAFF. CDR3 DNA: TGTGCCAGCAGCCCGGGACAGGGGGCGTTGAACACTGAAGCTTTCTTT. The rearrangement links TRBV9 to TRBJ1-1; 12 nucleotides agree with TRBD1. With V trimmed by 4 bases and J by 0 bases, 4 bases remained unmatched. The V gene's germline CDR1 is SGDLS and CDR2 YYNGEE. The CDR3 is made up of 16 amino acids.

The chain combines TRBV5-4 with TRBJ2-7; 13 bases line up with TRBD2. This CDR3 has 16 amino acids. Germline V gene sequence: CDR1 SGHNT, CDR2 YYREEE (reference sequence). V lost 3 bases to trimming and J lost 2 bases; unmatched junction nucleotides: 5. In DNA, the CDR3 is TGTGCCAGCAGCTGGACTAGCGGGAGTGAACCCTACGAGCAGTACTTC. Translated, it gives CASSWTSGSEPYEQYF.

This clone was recorded a few times. The chain joins TRBV30 to TRBJ2-7, with D perhaps TRBD1 (6 bases). Germline CDR1 is GTSNPN and CDR2 is SVGIG (reference sequence). V lost 0 bases and J 0 bases, leaving 18 bases between the germline ends. This CDR3 is built from 17 residues. CDR3 bases: TGTGCCTGGAGTGTATTGTGGGGGACATCTCTCTCCTACGAGCAGTACTTC. It translates to CAWSVLWGTSLSYEQYF.

This chain uses TRBV5-1 with TRBJ2-1; 7 nucleotides agree with TRBD2. Per germline, CDR1 SGHRS and CDR2 YFSETQ. This CDR3 region has 14 residues. V was pared by 2 bases and J by 4 bases, with 3 bases of the junction left unmatched. The CDR3 sequence: CASSFAGAYNEQFF. Written as DNA, the CDR3 is TGCGCCAGCAGCTTTGCGGGAGCGTACAATGAGCAGTTCTTC.

The rearrangement links TRBV28 to TRBJ2-7; the match to TRBD2 covers 9 bases. The J segment lost 6 bases and the V segment lost 2 bases, leaving 5 bases of the junction unmatched. Germline-derived CDR1 and CDR2 are MDHEN and SYDVKM. The CDR3 is 14 residues long. The CDR3 sequence: CASSLRVAGAEQYF. Written as DNA, the CDR3 is TGTGCCAGCAGTTTAAGAGTAGCGGGAGCCGAGCAGTACTTC. Filled out from reference TRBV28 and TRBJ2-7, the complete variable domain reads DVKVTQSSRYLVKRTGEKVFLECVQDMDHENMFWYRQDPGLGLRLIYFSYDVKMKEKGDIPEGYSVSREKKERFSLILESASTNQTSMYLCASSLRVAGAEQYFGPGTRLTVT.

The gene calls are TRBV5-4 and TRBJ2-3; TRBD2 is a possible D gene (6 bases). Between the trimmed V and J ends, which lost 0 bases and 2 bases, there was a span of 13 bases. The germline V gene encodes CDR1 SGHNT and CDR2 YYREEE (reference sequence). The CDR3 runs to 16 residues. CDR3 nucleotides: TGTGCCAGCAGCTTGGATATGACTAGTCCCACAGATACGCAGTATTTT. This sequence encodes CASSLDMTSPTDTQYF.

This chain joins TRBV7-2 and TRBJ2-6; possible D gene TRBD2, 5 bases. Germline V gene sequence: CDR1 SGHTA, CDR2 FQGNSA. V lost 6 bases, J lost 1 base, and 16 bases lay in between. CDR3 length: 17 amino acids. The CDR3 sequence is CASSHARGASGANVLTF. Here the CDR3 DNA reads TGTGCCAGCAGTCACGCCCGGGGAGCATCTGGGGCCAACGTCCTGACTTTC. The complete variable domain, with remaining parts taken from reference TRBV7-2 and TRBJ2-6, reads GAGVSQSPSNKVTEKGKDVELRCDPISGHTALYWYRQSLGQGLEFLIYFQGNSAPDKSGLPSDRFSAERTGGSVSTLTIQRTQQEDSAVYLCASSHARGASGANVLTFGAGSRLTVL.

CDR3 protein: CATSGLELAGGRAEQFF. For the CDR3, the DNA is TGTGCCACCAGTGGATTAGAGCTAGCGGGAGGGCGGGCTGAGCAGTTCTTC. The rearrangement joins TRBV24-1 to TRBJ2-1; the match to TRBD2 covers 12 bases. Germline V gene lookup returns CDR1 KGHDR and CDR2 SFDVKD. The CDR3 runs 17 residues. The junction had 13 bases not matched to a gene; V was cut back by 5 bases and J by 9 bases.

The J gene is TRBJ2-1, the V gene TRBV19, with D possibly TRBD2 on 5 matching bases. CDR1 and CDR2 from the germline V gene are LNHDA and SQIVND (reference sequence). The CDR3 is 14 residues long. With 2 bases removed from V and 8 bases from J, the gap between germline ends came to 13 bases. The CDR3 coding sequence is TGTGCCAGTAGTATAACGGGGTTGGTAGATGAGCAGTTCTTC. Translation: CASSITGLVDEQFF.

The chain joins TRBV28 to TRBJ1-5, with D perhaps matching TRBD1 (5 bases). V gave up 6 bases and J gave up 0 bases, with 24 bases separating them. CDR3 length: 19 amino acids. Germline V CDR1 and CDR2: MDHEN, SYDVKM. Here the CDR3 reads CASSLIDSTRFYSNQPQHF. The DNA for the CDR3 is TGTGCCAGCAGCCTAATAGACAGCACCAGGTTCTATAGCAATCAGCCCCAGCATTTT.

The CDR3 DNA sequence: TGTGCCAGCAGCTTGGTCGCAGCGGGAGTTGGGCATGAGCAGTTCTTC. Translation: CASSLVAAGVGHEQFF. The rearrangement uses TRBV5-4 and TRBJ2-1, with TRBD2 matching 8 bases. The trim removed 0 bases at V and 8 bases at J, leaving 10 bases unmatched. The CDR3 spans 16 residues. CDR1 SGHNT and CDR2 YYREEE come from the germline V gene (reference sequence).

This clone occurred once. CDR3 bases: TGTGCCAGCAGTTTTTTGGGGGCGAACACTGAAGCTTTCTTT. It is translated as CASSFLGANTEAFF. The gene calls are TRBV28 and TRBJ1-1, with a weak D call TRBD1 (6 bases). The CDR3 consists of 14 residues. V was shortened by 3 bases and J by 1 base, with 9 bases between the two germline ends. Germline V gene lookup returns CDR1 MDHEN and CDR2 SYDVKM.

The CDR3: CASTVRGRFVGYTF. The CDR3 DNA is TGTGCCAGCACCGTGCGGGGGAGGTTTGTCGGCTACACCTTC. This chain connects TRBV6-5 to TRBJ1-2, with D maybe TRBD1 (5 bases). The CDR3 has 14 residues. From germline, CDR1 is MNHEY and CDR2 SVGAGI. V gave up 7 bases and J gave up 8 bases, with 20 bases separating them.

V and J are TRBV5-4 and TRBJ2-3; TRBD2 is a possible D gene (6 bases). CDR3 size: 15 residues. V was shortened by 1 base and J by 3 bases, with 12 bases between the two germline ends. Per the germline V gene, CDR1 is SGHNT and CDR2 is YYREEE (reference sequence). The DNA of the CDR3 is TGTGCCAGCAGCTTGAAGGCGGGGCAAACAGATACGCAGTATTTT. This translates into CASSLKAGQTDTQYF.

J is TRBJ1-1 and V is TRBV11-1, with D uncertain. Germline V lookup: CDR1 SGHAT, CDR2 FQDESV (reference sequence). The V gene lost 0 bases and the J gene lost 0 bases, with 11 bases spanning the gap. The CDR3 is 16 residues long. Here the CDR3 reads CASSLARRQMNTEAFF. The CDR3 bases are TGTGCCAGCAGCTTAGCGCGGAGGCAGATGAACACTGAAGCTTTCTTT.

The chain carries TRBV19 and TRBJ1-2; TRBD1 aligns across 8 bases. Germline trimming cut 2 bases from V and 5 bases from J; bases unmatched to any gene: 10. The CDR3 extends over 16 amino acids. Germline values: CDR1 LNHDA, CDR2 SQIVND (reference sequence). The CDR3 nucleotides read TGTGCCAGTAGTATACTGTCCGGGACAGGCCAGTATGGCTACACCTTC. This sequence encodes CASSILSGTGQYGYTF.

This chain uses TRBV2 with TRBJ2-4; D possibly corresponds to TRBD2 (5 bases). With 5 bases removed from V and 0 bases from J, the gap between germline ends came to 14 bases. The CDR3 is 16 residues long. In germline, CDR1 is SNHLY, CDR2 FYNNEI. The CDR3 protein is CASSQTDLLAKNIQYF. CDR3 nucleotides: TGTGCCAGCAGTCAGACGGACTTACTAGCCAAAAACATTCAGTACTTC. The whole variable domain, filled in from reference TRBV2 and TRBJ2-4, reads EPEVTQTPSHQVTQMGQEVILRCVPISNHLYFYWYRQILGQKVEFLVSFYNNEISEKSEIFDDQFSVERPDGSNFTLKIRSTKLEDSAMYFCASSQTDLLAKNIQYFGAGTRLSVL.

V is TRBV7-9 and J is TRBJ2-7; D might be TRBD2 (6 bases). Deletions cut 1 base from V and 1 base from J, with 20 bases between. The length of the CDR3 is 18 residues. Germline V gene data show CDR1 as SEHNR and CDR2 as FQNEAQ (reference sequence). The chain's CDR3 is CASSLGRGGTGKSYEQYF. Written as DNA, the CDR3 is TGTGCCAGCAGCTTAGGGAGGGGCGGGACCGGAAAATCCTACGAGCAGTACTTC. Full variable domain (remainder filled in from reference TRBV7-9 and TRBJ2-7): DTGVSQNPRHKITKRGQNVTFRCDPISEHNRLYWYRQTLGQGPEFLTYFQNEAQLEKSRLLSDRFSAERPKGSFSTLEIQRTEQGDSAMYLCASSLGRGGTGKSYEQYFGPGTRLTVT.

The chain couples TRBV7-2 to TRBJ2-1; 12 bases map to TRBD2. Germline loops: CDR1 SGHTA, CDR2 FQGNSA. The CDR3 is 18 residues long. After removal of 1 base from V and 6 bases from J, the junction contained 10 bases not matched to a gene. CDR3 nucleotides: TGTGCCAGCAGCTTAGTGGCTAGCGGGAGGGCCACCATCAATGAGCAGTTCTTC. It translates to CASSLVASGRATINEQFF.